This T cell receptor beta chain derives from a study of cytomegalovirus exposure and HLA in healthy donors. The PCR ran on 60 Vbeta and 13 Jbeta primers. Method: immunoSEQ multiplex PCR; TCRdb's copy keeps in-frame clones and lacks some. The repertoire includes 150,000 to 200,000 clones, 75% to 85% of them detected once, and 5% to 7% sits in the top ten. In the case of this clone: Antigen unknown.

Germline V gene sequence: CDR1 LNHDA, CDR2 SQIVND (reference sequence). CDR3 length: 15 amino acids. V was shortened by 3 bases and J by 2 bases, with 10 bases between the two germline ends. General study results and limits: A later analysis linked a missense DCLRE1C variant to TCR beta V- and J-gene trimming. Several V segments, TRBV6-2 and TRBV6-3 among them, could not be told apart and were dropped.

The clonotype comes from a man aged 45-60 years in good health and CMV-seropositive. Sequencing input: PBMCs. The chain couples TRBV19 to TRBJ1-4; D is perhaps TRBD1 (5 bases). The CDR3 sequence: CASSIGSGTNEKLFF. In DNA form, the CDR3 reads TGTGCCAGTAGTATCGGATCAGGGACTAATGAAAAACTGTTTTTT.